This T cell receptor (beta chain) is from a study of cytomegalovirus exposure and HLA in healthy donors (dated by TCRdb to the late 2010s). Notes on the research overall: A later analysis indicated that the 120 validation repertoires were generated on the platform also employed for the 650 to 850 repertoires of the first cohort. The study aimed to test whether signatures of past pathogen exposure could be identified by cataloging public T cell receptors. Besides the first cohort of 550 to 750 subjects, a separate validation cohort made up of 120 different subjects was used. To predict cytomegalovirus infection status, the study brought together high-throughput TCR immunosequencing, statistical association of individual TCRs with disease status, and machine learning. Beyond this particular receptor, the publication reports: A few of the identified cytomegalovirus-associated TCR beta chains were confirmed in vitro to be specific for cytomegalovirus antigens. The validation cohort had no HLA typing available for a later analysis, so co-occurrence within that cohort was assessed over all 130 or so repertoires. The study gave a list of 150 to 200 TCR beta chains associated with cytomegalovirus. Across donors, most TCR sequences were observed very rarely, whereas some public TCRs were present in many individuals. A later analysis found that TCRs clustered in the first cohort also tended to co-occur in the roughly 110 validation repertoires, with 94% of cluster scores above 0. The authors suggested that the approach could potentially be generalized to other disease states and immunological phenotypes. The classifier was reported to diagnose cytomegalovirus status with high specificity and sensitivity in both the original and validation cohorts.

As regards this clone: Its antigen is currently not known. Base qualities are missing; no much larger clone stands one base away.

The donors were included in the validation cohort of some 110 subjects, a group kept apart from the roughly 680-subject first cohort. The germline V gene provides CDR1 MGHRA and CDR2 YSYEKL. There are 16 amino acids in the CDR3, from cysteine to phenylalanine inclusive. CDR3 DNA only is kept here, 48 bases in frame from base 1. The V and J ends are trimmed by 0 bases and 7 bases, leaving 15 bases between them. The method was the immunoSEQ multiplex PCR assay. Under the source paper's analysis protocol: To diagnose cytomegalovirus status from the catalog of TCR beta chain sequences, a statistical classification framework was built. TCRdb retrieved this table from immuneACCESS and kept in-frame rearrangements only. Not all clones are present; in checked studies, unresolved V genes account for under half, and no reason is known for the remainder. V and J calls and clone size are those listed in that table; D and trimming were worked out from the DNA. The sample table holds about 360,000 clones, of which about nine tenths were seen once. The ten largest clonotypes hold roughly 0.75% of the sample.

The chain is assembled from TRBV4-1 and TRBJ1-4; the D gene is possibly TRBD1, with 5 bases matching. The sequencing sample was made of PBMCs. This sequence originates from a woman aged 18-30 years in good health and CMV-seronegative. At the DNA level, the sequence is TGCGCCAGCAGCCAAGAAAGGGGCGGTGGGTCTGAAAAACTGTTTTTT. This is translated as CASSQERGGGSEKLFF.